A selection of T cell receptor beta chains follows, all from one sample in a study of graft-versus-host responses after intestinal transplantation. The data were produced by immunoSEQ multiplex PCR, yet TCRdb's version contains in-frame clones alone and is incomplete. The table lists 55,000 to 80,000 clones, 90% to 95% of them singletons, with 1.5% to 2% in the top ten. These receptors' targets are unknown. The sample consisted of unstimulated CD8+ T cells sorted from spleen or lymph node cells, taken before transplant. These receptors were obtained from a human donor who was the organ donor for an intestinal transplant. Both conserved end residues are part of each CDR3. D genes are given only for firm matches. Rows give clone size only sometimes, using once, few, many, or a class for an expanded clone.

v_gene,d_gene,j_gene,abundance,CDR3nt,CDR3aa
TRBV27,TRBD2,TRBJ2-7,-,TGCGCCAGCAGTTTAAGTGGGAGGGCCTACGAGCAGTACTTC,CASSLSGRAYEQYF
TRBV13,-,TRBJ2-7,once,TGTGCCAGCAGCCCACAGGGTAACGAGCAGTACTTC,CASSPQGNEQYF
TRBV29-1,-,TRBJ1-5,-,TGCAGCGTTTACAGGGCGAATCAGCCCCAGCATTTT,CSVYRANQPQHF
TRBV4-3,TRBD2,TRBJ2-3,-,TGCGCCAGCAGCCAACTGGTACTAGCGGGAGAAGATACGCAGTATTTT,CASSQLVLAGEDTQYF
TRBV27,TRBD1,TRBJ2-1,-,TGTGCCAGCAGTGACGGGACAGGGGGCGCGAATGAGCAGTTCTTC,CASSDGTGGANEQFF
TRBV6-6,TRBD1,TRBJ1-1,-,TGTGCCAGCAGACAGGGGGCCTATGGATTTTGGACTGAAGCTTTCTTT,CASRQGAYGFWTEAFF
TRBV28,TRBD2,TRBJ2-1,-,TGTGCCAGCTTGAGTAGCGGGAGAGGAGTTTGTCCCGATGAGCAGTTCTTC,CASLSSGRGVCPDEQFF
TRBV5-3,TRBD2,TRBJ2-7,-,TGTGCCAGAAGCCCCCCGGCGGGGACTATAGTTTTAATCTACGAGCAGTACTTC,CARSPPAGTIVLIYEQYF
TRBV4-1,-,TRBJ2-2,-,TGCGCCAGCAGCCAAGACTACACCGGGGAGCTGTTTTTT,CASSQDYTGELFF
TRBV19,-,TRBJ2-2,medium-sized,TGTGCCAGTAGTATAGATGTGGAGGGTATAACCGGGGAGCTGTTTTTT,CASSIDVEGITGELFF
TRBV28,TRBD2,TRBJ2-1,-,TGTGCCAGCAGTTTAGACCCTAGCGGGAGTCTTTACAATGAGCAGTTCTTC,CASSLDPSGSLYNEQFF
TRBV28,-,TRBJ1-5,-,TGTGCCAGCAGCCGAGGACAGTTCAACCGCAATCAGCCCCAGCATTTT,CASSRGQFNRNQPQHF
TRBV6-5,-,TRBJ2-7,-,TGTGCCAGCAGTACAGATTTCGGGGCCTACGAGCAGTACTTC,CASSTDFGAYEQYF
TRBV5-1,TRBD2,TRBJ2-7,-,TGCGCCAGCAGCTTGGTTAGCGGGGGATCCTACGAGCAGTACTTC,CASSLVSGGSYEQYF
TRBV15,TRBD2,TRBJ2-7,-,TGTGCCACCAGCGTATGGCGGGAGGGTCTTGACGAGCAGTACTTC,CATSVWREGLDEQYF
TRBV4-3,TRBD1,TRBJ2-7,once,TGCGCCAGCAGCCCCTTCAAATGGACAGGGGAAGCCTACGAGCAGTACTTC,CASSPFKWTGEAYEQYF
TRBV5-3,-,TRBJ1-3,-,TGTGCCAGAAGCTTGGGAAACAAAGGGGTAGGAAACACCATATATTTT,CARSLGNKGVGNTIYF
TRBV30,TRBD1,TRBJ2-5,-,TGTGCCTGGAGTGCCTACAGGGGCACCCAGTACTTC,CAWSAYRGTQYF
TRBV12-1,-,TRBJ1-5,few,TGTGCCAGCAGCGGCCGGGACAGGAATCAGCCCCAGCATTTT,CASSGRDRNQPQHF
TRBV5-8,-,TRBJ2-1,-,TGTGCCAGCAGCTTGGACTTGAATGAGCAGTTCTTC,CASSLDLNEQFF
TRBV30,TRBD1,TRBJ1-1,-,TGTGCCTGGAGTGAGGGGGCTAACACTGAAGCTTTCTTT,CAWSEGANTEAFF
TRBV28,TRBD1,TRBJ1-1,few,TGTGCCAGCAGTTTTCCGGCAGGGGGTAGCACTGAAGCTTTCTTT,CASSFPAGGSTEAFF
TRBV6-5,TRBD1,TRBJ2-7,few,TGTGCCAGCAGTCCGGGACAGGGAAACAACGAGCAGTACTTC,CASSPGQGNNEQYF
TRBV6-5,TRBD2,TRBJ2-7,few,TGTGCCAGCAGCTTGGACGGGGGGAGCTCCTACGAGCAGTACTTC,CASSLDGGSSYEQYF
TRBV6-5,-,TRBJ2-7,-,TGTGCCAGCAGTCCAATCGGGGGTATCGAACTCGAGCAGTACTTC,CASSPIGGIELEQYF
TRBV11-2,-,TRBJ2-7,-,TGTGCCAGCCAGGGTGCATCGGACGAGCAGTACTTC,CASQGASDEQYF
TRBV27,TRBD2,TRBJ2-7,few,TGTGCCAGCAGTTCAGACGGGGGGGACGGCGAGCAGTACTTC,CASSSDGGDGEQYF
TRBV18,-,TRBJ1-1,-,TGTGCCAGCTCACCGCCGGGGAACACTGAAGCTTTCTTT,CASSPPGNTEAFF
TRBV7-9,TRBD1,TRBJ1-4,-,TGTGCCAGCGTGGGACAGGGGAATGAAAAACTGTTTTTT,CASVGQGNEKLFF
TRBV6-4,-,TRBJ2-1,-,TGTGCCAGCAGTGATACTAGCCGGTCCTACAATGAGCAGTTCTTC,CASSDTSRSYNEQFF
TRBV7-9,-,TRBJ1-1,-,TGTGCCAGCAGCTTAGCCCCGGGGAGAGCTTTCTTT,CASSLAPGRAFF
TRBV9,-,TRBJ1-4,-,TGTGCCAGCAGCGTAGAGGGGTACAATGAAAAACTGTTTTTT,CASSVEGYNEKLFF
TRBV29-1,TRBD2,TRBJ2-5,-,TGCAGCGTTGAACCTAGCGGGATAGGAGAGACCCAGTACTTC,CSVEPSGIGETQYF
TRBV5-6,TRBD1,TRBJ2-5,-,TGTGCCAGCAGCATGGACAGGTTAGGGCAAGAGACCCAGTACTTC,CASSMDRLGQETQYF
TRBV7-9,TRBD1,TRBJ1-2,-,TGTGCCAGCACCACCTCACGTGGGGACAGGGGAAACTATGGCTACACCTTC,CASTTSRGDRGNYGYTF